The rows below give T cell receptor beta chains drawn from one sample of a study of cytomegalovirus exposure and HLA in healthy donors. Assay: immunoSEQ multiplex PCR; the TCRdb copy retains only in-frame clones and omits some. The sample holds approximately 55,000 clones, over 75% seen once. Sequencing was carried out using PBMCs. The receptors were gathered from a boy between 10 and 17 years old in good health and CMV-seropositive. The CDR3 runs from the conserved cysteine through the conserved F or W. Each record gives: D gene, clone size, V gene, J gene, CDR3 DNA, CDR3 protein. The D gene is left open where the match is weak. Clone size is given for some rows only: seen once, a few or many times, or a class if the clone is expanded.

-	-	TRBV13	TRBJ1-6	TGTGCCAGCAGCTTAGGACCACCGGAGTTGTCCCTCCACTTT	CASSLGPPELSLHF
-	-	TRBV2	TRBJ2-7	TGTGCCAGCAGGAACAGGGCTTCTAACGAGCAGTACTTC	CASRNRASNEQYF
-	-	TRBV18	TRBJ1-3	TGTGCCAGCTCACCTGGGGGGACCGGAAACACCATATATTTT	CASSPGGTGNTIYF
-	-	TRBV5-6	TRBJ1-5	TGTGCCAGCAGCCTCCTTAGACAGACCAATCAGCCCCAGCATTTT	CASSLLRQTNQPQHF
-	few	TRBV4-1	TRBJ1-4	TGCGCCAGCAGCCACCCTATCCCCGATGCAAAACTGTTTTTT	CASSHPIPDAKLFF
TRBD2	-	TRBV9	TRBJ2-3	TGTGCCAGCAGTGCTTGGTCTAGCGGGGGGGCAGATACGCAGTATTTT	CASSAWSSGGADTQYF
-	-	TRBV11-2	TRBJ2-7	TGTGCCAGCAGCTCCAATCAGCAGTACTTC	CASSSNQQYF
-	-	TRBV9	TRBJ2-3	TGTGCCAGCAGCGTAGAAAGGGGCCCAGATACGCAGTATTTT	CASSVERGPDTQYF
TRBD2	few	TRBV6-5	TRBJ2-1	TGTGCCAGCGGGGCGGGGGATGAGCAGTTCTTC	CASGAGDEQFF
TRBD1	-	TRBV15	TRBJ2-7	TGTGCCACCAGCTACCGACAGGGACCCTACGAGCAGTACTTC	CATSYRQGPYEQYF
-	-	TRBV18	TRBJ1-6	TGTGCCAGCTCACCTGAGACAGTTCAGGGGCCACCCCTCCACTTT	CASSPETVQGPPLHF
-	few	TRBV27	TRBJ2-7	TGTGCCAGCAGTTTATGGGGCAACTACGAGCAGTACTTC	CASSLWGNYEQYF
TRBD2	-	TRBV19	TRBJ2-3	TGTGCCAGTAGTACTATAGCGGGGTACACAGATACGCAGTATTTT	CASSTIAGYTDTQYF
-	few	TRBV7-9	TRBJ1-4	TGTGCCAGCGGCCCCCGTGAAAAACTGTTTTTT	CASGPREKLFF
-	-	TRBV7-9	TRBJ2-7	TGTGCCAGCAGCGGGCGTACAGGCAACGAGCAGTACTTC	CASSGRTGNEQYF
-	-	TRBV10-3	TRBJ2-5	TGTGCCATCAGTGACGAGGGAGAGACCCAGTACTTC	CAISDEGETQYF
-	-	TRBV27	TRBJ1-6	TGTGCCAGCGCCCACTATACTTCGGATTCACCCCTCCACTTT	CASAHYTSDSPLHF
TRBD2	once	TRBV6-4	TRBJ2-5	TGTGCCAGCAGTGAAGAGGCGGGGGGGCAAGAGACCCAGTACTTC	CASSEEAGGQETQYF
TRBD1	few	TRBV29-1	TRBJ2-7	TGCAGCGCCAGGACAGGGGGCTCGTACGAGCAGTACTTC	CSARTGGSYEQYF
-	-	TRBV27	TRBJ1-1	TGTGCCAGCAGTCCTTTATCCGGTTTAGAAGCTTTCTTT	CASSPLSGLEAFF
-	-	TRBV6-1	TRBJ1-1	TGTGCCGGAAAAACAGGTTTAAACACTGAAGCTTTCTTT	CAGKTGLNTEAFF
-	-	TRBV5-1	TRBJ1-5	TGCGCCAGCAGCTTGACCGGGGAGGGAAGCAATCAGCCCCAGCATTTT	CASSLTGEGSNQPQHF
-	-	TRBV9	TRBJ2-1	TGTGCCAGCAGCTTACGCCGGGGGGCCAACAATGAGCAGTTCTTC	CASSLRRGANNEQFF
TRBD2	-	TRBV4-1	TRBJ2-1	TGCGCCAGCAGCCAAGAAGGGACTAGCGGGGCTAATGAGCAGTTCTTC	CASSQEGTSGANEQFF
-	-	TRBV10-1	TRBJ2-2	TGCGCCACCTCACTCGGTCCCGGGGAGCTGTTTTTT	CATSLGPGELFF
-	-	TRBV9	TRBJ2-3	TGTGCCAGCAGCCAGAGGTCCGGGGATCGCACAGATACGCAGTATTTT	CASSQRSGDRTDTQYF
-	-	TRBV5-6	TRBJ1-1	TGTGCCAGCAGCTTGAGGGCACGGACAGTCCGGACTGAAGCTTTCTTT	CASSLRARTVRTEAFF
TRBD1	-	TRBV4-1	TRBJ1-1	TGCGCCAGCAGCCAAGGAAGGGGGCCCTGGACTGAAGCTTTCTTT	CASSQGRGPWTEAFF
TRBD1	few	TRBV7-8	TRBJ1-2	TGTGCCAGCAGCTCCCGGACAGGGTCTGGCTACACCTTC	CASSSRTGSGYTF